This T cell receptor beta chain was documented in a study of blood T cell repertoires in COVID-19 (dated by TCRdb to about 2020). A note on the overall study: The collaborator samples originated in the United States, Italy and Spain and spanned the acute and convalescent phases of COVID-19. Where HLA class I and class II types were available, the types were taken from metadata supplied by the sample provider, not from assay-based typing. Sample metadata almost always included a de-identified subject ID, COVID-19 status, age in years and sex. The prospective study material was composed of cDNA or gDNA derived from T cells, B-cell-depleted T cells, or PBMCs. Samples came from the ongoing ImmuneRACE study (first 160 participants) plus 1,254 subjects from 6 global collaborators. Subjects who had been exposed to COVID-19, were actively infected with it, or had recovered from it provided the deeply sampled blood TCRbeta repertoires that made up the dataset. The repertoires were released in a freely available public database meant as a resource for research on the immune response to SARS-CoV-2. The study at large found these results: The amount of clinical and demographic metadata varied by source and participant and was provided uncurated.

Each collaborating institution followed its own protocols to collect whole blood in K2EDTA tubes. For TCRbeta analysis, collaborators shipped samples as frozen whole blood, isolated PBMCs, or DNA extracted from either of those sample types. Relative to germline, V is 0 bases shorter and J is 6 bases shorter, with 8 bases between their ends. The CDR1 and CDR2 encoded by the germline V gene (reference sequence) are LGHDT and YNNKEL. From the cysteine through the phenylalanine, the CDR3 covers 13 amino acids. Just the 39-base CDR3 DNA is kept, in frame starting at base 1. Points on this clone: Its antigen is currently not known. Qualities for individual bases were not recorded, and no much larger clone is one base off.

TCRbeta CDR3 regions were amplified from genomic DNA using the immunoSEQ Assay, a bias-controlled multiplex PCR. The published analysis was carried out like this. Within the assay, amplification of reference gene primers was used to estimate how many nucleated cells each sample contained. Sequence reads were collapsed and filtered to measure the absolute abundance of every unique TCRbeta CDR3 rearrangement. Productive Simpson clonality was computed per sample as the square root of Simpson's diversity index over productive rearrangements. TCRdb mirrors the immuneACCESS table, restricted to in-frame sequences. Some clones are absent from its copies; in checked studies, under half trace to an unresolved V gene, and the reason for the others is unknown. V, J and clone size were drawn from that table, and D and trimming were deduced from the DNA. For this sample the table gives about 200,000 clones, of which around 81% were detected only once. The leading ten clones occupy 4.5% to 7% of the sample.

The sequence links TRBV3-1 (or the pseudogene TRBV3-2) to TRBJ1-1; no confident D gene assignment can be made. Source material: peripheral blood. The source is a woman in her 70s with acute or convalescent COVID-19. The CDR3 protein sequence reads: CASSQDGFAEAFF. DNA sequence: TGTGCCAGCAGCCAAGACGGGTTTGCTGAAGCTTTCTTT.